This T cell receptor (beta chain) was obtained from a study of blood T cell repertoires in COVID-19. Study in general: From the United States, Italy and Spain came samples of acute and convalescent COVID-19. In each case, the material was cDNA or gDNA derived from T cells, B-cell-depleted T cells, or PBMCs.

V gave up 1 base and J gave up 1 base; unmatched junction bases: 0. The V gene's germline CDR1 is MGHRA and CDR2 YSYEKL. The CDR3 runs 15 residues. Authors' processing steps: From reference gene primer amplification, estimates of nucleated cell counts were derived. The repertoire was sequenced with immunoSEQ multiplex PCR; TCRdb's copy has only in-frame clones and lacks some. The D gene and trimming were derived from the DNA, and the V and J assignments and clone size from that table. The sample holds about 200,000 clones, more than 75% seen once. This clone was observed a single time. One Seattle source followed patients from active infection through their disease course.

The sequence was collected from a woman of 80 years or more with COVID-19, enrolled during active disease. The V gene is TRBV4-1, the J gene TRBJ2-4, with 8 bases lining up with TRBD1. The sequenced material came from peripheral blood. The CDR3 here is CASSQGQGAKNIQYF. The CDR3 bases are TGCGCCAGCAGCCAAGGACAGGGGGCCAAAAACATTCAGTACTTC.